This T cell receptor beta chain was documented in a study of neurological immune-mediated disorders. TCRdb re-called the 5' RACE reads through MiXCR, storing one row per CDR3 protein. The profile shows tens of thousands of distinct CDR3 sequences, around 13% of them singletons. In this sample, this clonotype turned up many times. Time point given: longitudinal time-point 1 (baseline). This CDR3 has 14 amino acids. Germline lookup yields CDR1 DFQATT and CDR2 SNEGSKA (reference sequence). The ends were cut back, 6 bases at V and 1 base at J, with 14 bases in the middle. The source of this sequence is a female donor with HTLV-1-associated myelopathy (HAM/TSP). Specimen: PBMCs. The rearrangement uses TRBV20-1 and TRBJ2-3; D is unresolved. CDR3: CSADPQGGTDTQYF. CDR3 sequence (DNA): TGCAGTGCCGATCCCCAAGGAGGCACAGATACGCAGTATTTT.